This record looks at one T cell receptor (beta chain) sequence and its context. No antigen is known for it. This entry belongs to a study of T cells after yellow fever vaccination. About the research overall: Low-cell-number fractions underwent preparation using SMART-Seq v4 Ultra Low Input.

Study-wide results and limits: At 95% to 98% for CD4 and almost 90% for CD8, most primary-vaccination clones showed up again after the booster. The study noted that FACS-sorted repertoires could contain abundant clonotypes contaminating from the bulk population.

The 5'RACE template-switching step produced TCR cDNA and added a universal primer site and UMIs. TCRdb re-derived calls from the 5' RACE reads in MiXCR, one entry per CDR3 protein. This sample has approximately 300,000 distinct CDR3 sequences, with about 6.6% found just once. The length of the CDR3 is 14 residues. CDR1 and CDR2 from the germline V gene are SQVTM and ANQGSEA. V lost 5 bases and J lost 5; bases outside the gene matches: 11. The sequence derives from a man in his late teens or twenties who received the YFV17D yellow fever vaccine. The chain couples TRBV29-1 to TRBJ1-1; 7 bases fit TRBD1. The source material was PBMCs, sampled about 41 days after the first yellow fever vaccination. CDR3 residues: CSVFRTGDWTEAFF. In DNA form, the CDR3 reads TGCAGCGTTTTTAGAACAGGGGATTGGACTGAAGCTTTCTTT.